The next 26 T cell receptor beta chains were all read from a single sample in a study of glioma-infiltrating T cells. The iRepertoire nested amplicon-rescue multiplex PCR amplified TCR alpha and beta CDR3s from RNA. TCRdb ran MiXCR on the multiplex PCR reads and lists one entry per CDR3 protein. The data show 300,000 to 450,000 distinct CDR3 sequences, roughly two fifths seen once. The sequencing input was glioma tissue, nonneoplastic brain tissue, or PBMCs (not recorded which). The receptors were sampled from a human donor with low-grade glioma or glioblastoma, undergoing nonglioma brain surgery, or in good health (not recorded which).

The chain joins TRBV30 to TRBJ1-5; tentative D call: TRBD1 (6 bases). Trimming took 5 bases from V and 1 from J, leaving 9 bases between them. The length of the CDR3 is 13 residues. Germline V lookup: CDR1 GTSNPN, CDR2 SVGIG (reference sequence). As DNA, the CDR3 is TGTGCCTGGGACGGGGGCAGCAATCAGCCCCAGCATTTT. Protein sequence: CAWDGGSNQPQHF. The variable domain in full, with the rest retrieved from reference TRBV30 and TRBJ1-5, is SQTIHQWPATLVQPVGSPLSLECTVEGTSNPNLYWYRQAAGRGLQLLFYSVGIGQISSEVPQNLSASRPQDRQFILSSKKLLLSDSGFYLCAWDGGSNQPQHFGDGTRLSIL.

To note about this clonotype: A much larger clone differs by one base, so this may be a read error. The gene calls are TRBV27 and TRBJ2-7; weak D call: TRBD1 (5 bases). Germline CDR1 is MNHEY and CDR2 is SMNVEV (reference sequence). This CDR3 has 12 amino acids. This CDR3 reads CARSLGVYEQYF. The CDR3 region has the DNA TGTGCCAGGAGTTTAGGGGTCTACGAGCAGTACTTC.

This clonotype was observed a few times. The rearrangement links TRBV5-4 to TRBJ1-2; D is ambiguous. The V end lost 4 bases, the J end lost 3 bases, and 13 bases lay between the germline ends. There are 14 residues in the CDR3. CDR1 is SGHNT and CDR2 is YYREEE in the germline V gene (reference sequence). The CDR3 coding sequence is TGTGCCAGCAGCCCGGTTTTAGGAGACTATGGCTACACCTTC. Translated, it gives CASSPVLGDYGYTF.

The V gene is TRBV6-2 or TRBV6-3, the J gene TRBJ1-1; tentatively, D is TRBD1 (5 bases). CDR1 MNHEY and CDR2 SVGEGT come from the germline V gene. Deletions cut 3 bases from V and 1 base from J, with 15 bases between. The CDR3 is 16 amino acids. In nucleotides, the CDR3 is TGTGCCAGCAGTTATTCGATCCGGGGCAGGAACACTGAAGCTTTCTTT. Translation: CASSYSIRGRNTEAFF.

This clonotype was seen only a few times. The chain uses TRBV6-5 and TRBJ1-1, with D perhaps TRBD1 (6 bases). Trimming shortened V by 2 bases and J by 4 bases, and 14 bases separated the two germline ends. The CDR3 covers 15 residues. Germline V gene data show CDR1 as MNHEY and CDR2 as SVGAGI. CDR3 loop: CASSYGWGPVTEAFF. Written as DNA, the CDR3 is TGTGCCAGCAGTTACGGATGGGGGCCCGTCACTGAAGCTTTCTTT.

For this clonotype: Given a much more abundant clone one base away, this may be a read error. The gene calls are TRBV28 and TRBJ2-7; D perhaps matches TRBD1 (5 bases). This CDR3 has 13 residues. Germline V gene data show CDR1 as MDHEN and CDR2 as SYDVKM. The CDR3 nucleotides are TGTGCCATCAGTCCCCGGCTCACAGGCGAGCAGTACTTC. It is translated as CAISPRLTGEQYF.

Concerning this clonotype: This clone may be a read error of a much larger clone one base away. The chain links TRBV6-5 to TRBJ2-5, with TRBD1 as a possible D gene (6 bases). The CDR3 totals 15 residues. Germline V CDR1 and CDR2: MNHEY, SVGAGI. Here the CDR3 reads CASSYPARGQENQYF. In DNA form, the CDR3 reads TGTGCCAGCAGTTACCCCGCCAGGGGCCAAGAGAACCAGTACTTC.

This rearrangement joins TRBV6-5 to TRBJ2-6; D not resolved. The length of the CDR3 is 12 residues. V was pared by 10 bases and J by 5 bases, with 9 bases between. Germline CDR1 and CDR2: MNHEY and SVGAGI. CDR3 sequence reads: CATSDRANVLTF. CDR3 DNA: TGTGCCACTTCTGACAGGGCCAACGTCCTGACTTTC.

In this sample, this clonotype turned up once. This may stem from a read error, because a much larger clone lies one nucleotide away. A read error is likely, as this CDR3 ends without the conserved phenylalanine or tryptophan. CDR3: CASSQHQLTDTQYS. CDR3 in DNA: TGTGCCAGCAGCCAACATCAACTTACTGATACGCAGTATTCT. This chain connects TRBV6-1 to TRBJ2-3; D unclear. This CDR3 contains 14 residues. Germline V CDR1 and CDR2: MNHNS, SASEGT. V lost 6 bases and J 6 bases, leaving 16 bases between the germline ends.

The table lists this clonotype with a few counts. The chain employs TRBV9 and TRBJ2-3, with 9 nucleotides matching TRBD2. The CDR3 is 21 amino acids. The V gene end was trimmed by 0 bases and the J gene end by 0 bases; junction bases not matched to a gene: 17. Germline V gene lookup returns CDR1 SGDLS and CDR2 YYNGEE. CDR3 in DNA: TGTGCCAGCAGCGTAGCTACGGGGAGGGCTAGCGGGACAGCTAGCACAGATACGCAGTATTTT. Its translation is CASSVATGRASGTASTDTQYF.

In its sample, this clonotype was seen a few times. For the CDR3, the DNA is TGTGCCAGCAGCTTTAAAGGGGAATACGAGCAGTACTTC. This encodes CASSFKGEYEQYF. The chain couples TRBV7-2 to TRBJ2-7; possible D gene TRBD1, 5 bases. Trimming took 3 bases from V and 4 from J, leaving 10 bases between them. CDR3 length: 13 residues. Germline V CDR1 and CDR2: SGHTA, FQGNSA. The full variable domain, with the rest looked up from reference TRBV7-2 and TRBJ2-7, is GAGVSQSPSNKVTEKGKDVELRCDPISGHTALYWYRQSLGQGLEFLIYFQGNSAPDKSGLPSDRFSAERTGGSVSTLTIQRTQQEDSAVYLCASSFKGEYEQYFGPGTRLTVT.

The count of this clonotype is one. The V gene is TRBV27, the J gene TRBJ2-5; D is uncertain. Germline CDR1 MNHEY, CDR2 SMNVEV (reference sequence). V lost 6 bases and J lost 4, with 15 bases in between. The CDR3 runs 14 residues. For the CDR3, the DNA is TGTGCCAGCAGGTCAGGATCATACACAGAGACCCAGTACTTC. This gives the protein CASRSGSYTETQYF.

In this sample, this clonotype turned up many times. The chain uses TRBV6-2 or TRBV6-3 and TRBJ2-7, with 8 nucleotides matching TRBD1. The V gene's germline CDR1 is MNHEY and CDR2 SVGEGT. CDR3 length: 15 residues. J gave up 3 bases and V 0 bases, and 4 bases lay outside the gene matches. The CDR3 loop reads CASSYSAGQVYEQYF. The CDR3 coding sequence is TGTGCCAGCAGTTACTCGGCGGGACAGGTCTACGAGCAGTACTTC.

V usage is TRBV20-1 and J usage is TRBJ2-3; 9 nucleotides agree with TRBD2. The V segment lost 0 bases and the J segment 2 bases; nucleotides outside the gene matches: 6. The germline V gene encodes CDR1 DFQATT and CDR2 SNEGSKA (reference sequence). This CDR3 region has 16 residues. The DNA for the CDR3 is TGCAGTGCTAGAGATCGGCGCGGGAGGGCCACAGATACGCAGTATTTT. Encoded protein: CSARDRRGRATDTQYF.

In this sample, this clonotype turned up a few times. The chain carries TRBV6-1 and TRBJ2-7, with D tentatively TRBD2 (5 bases). The V gene's germline CDR1 is MNHNS and CDR2 SASEGT. V was clipped by 4 bases and J by 4 bases, with 14 bases between them. The CDR3 runs 14 residues. CDR3 in DNA: TGTGCCAGCAGTGGTGCCGGGGTTGGGTACGAGCAGTACTTC. Residues: CASSGAGVGYEQYF.

This clonotype was seen a few times. The chain carries TRBV19 and TRBJ2-1, with 9 bases matching TRBD2. Germline lookup yields CDR1 LNHDA and CDR2 SQIVND (reference sequence). V shed 5 bases and J 6 bases; nucleotides not matched to a gene: 5. The CDR3 sequence is 14 residues long. CDR3 residues: CASSWREGRNEQFF. Written as DNA, the CDR3 is TGTGCCAGTAGTTGGCGGGAGGGCCGCAATGAGCAGTTCTTC.

The genes are TRBV11-2 and TRBJ2-3; 12 bases agree with TRBD2. V was pared by 4 bases and J by 9 bases, with 8 bases of the junction left unmatched. Germline V gives CDR1 SGHAT, CDR2 FQNNGV. The CDR3 has 15 residues. CDR3 protein: CASSYLAGGPGTQYF. The CDR3 DNA reads TGTGCCAGCAGCTACCTAGCGGGAGGGCCGGGGACGCAGTATTTT.

For the CDR3, the DNA is TGTGCCCCCCGACTACTAGTCAGTGGGAGGAATGAGCAGTTCTTC. Translating gives CAPRLLVSGRNEQFF. This chain links TRBV27 with TRBJ2-1; weak D call: TRBD2 (6 bases). V gave up 11 bases and J gave up 7 bases, with 24 bases separating them. This CDR3 contains 15 residues. Germline V gene lookup returns CDR1 MNHEY and CDR2 SMNVEV (reference sequence).

This clonotype was picked up one time. A much larger clone lies one base from this, so it may be a read error. No conserved phenylalanine or tryptophan is present at the end of the CDR3, so a read error is the likely explanation. The chain uses TRBV25-1 and TRBJ2-5; D might be TRBD1 (6 bases). Germline CDR1 MGHDK, CDR2 SYGVNS. V was pared by 4 bases and J by 2 bases, with 14 bases between. The CDR3 is made up of 15 amino acids. The CDR3 DNA reads as TGTGCCAGCAGTGGTCATAGGGGGACACAAGAGACCCAGTACTAC. Encoded protein: CASSGHRGTQETQYY.

The J gene is TRBJ2-3, the V gene TRBV9, with D perhaps TRBD2 (6 bases). Trimming cost V 3 bases and J 0 bases, with 14 bases left between them. Per germline, CDR1 SGDLS and CDR2 YYNGEE. The CDR3 extends over 16 amino acids. The CDR3 sequence is CASSAMGGASTDTQYF. The CDR3 DNA reads as TGTGCCAGCAGCGCCATGGGGGGAGCGAGCACAGATACGCAGTATTTT.

This clonotype has just a few counts. V usage is TRBV7-2 and J usage is TRBJ1-5; D not certain. The CDR3 contains 14 residues. V lost 8 bases and J 0 bases, leaving 11 bases between the germline ends. Germline CDR1 is SGHTA and CDR2 is FQGNSA. CDR3 in DNA: TGTGCCAGCGCTCACCCTTATAGCAATCAGCCCCAGCATTTT. This gives the protein CASAHPYSNQPQHF.

The chain recombines TRBV3-1 with TRBJ2-3; no clear D gene. The CDR3 runs 15 residues. V was cut by 5 bases and J by 0 bases, with 12 bases left in between. CDR1 and CDR2 from the germline V gene are LGHDT and YNNKEL (reference sequence). CDR3 region: CASSLVATSTDTQYF. The CDR3 DNA reads as TGTGCCAGCAGCTTAGTTGCGACTAGCACAGATACGCAGTATTTT.

In regard to this clonotype: A clone one base away is much larger, so this may be a read error. V and J are TRBV6-1 and TRBJ1-6, with TRBD1 as a possible D gene (6 bases). The CDR3 covers 14 residues. V lost 6 bases to trimming and J lost 8 bases, with 14 bases between them. Germline V CDR1 and CDR2: MNHNS, SASEGT. The CDR3 DNA follows: TGTGCCAGCAGACCGGGACACAATGATTCACCCCTCCACTTT. This translates into CASRPGHNDSPLHF.

This clonotype was counted ten times or more. This rearrangement joins TRBV20-1 to TRBJ2-1, with 10 nucleotides matching TRBD2. The germline CDR1 and CDR2 sequences are DFQATT and SNEGSKA (reference sequence). The V and J ends lost 5 bases and 6 bases, in that order; junction bases with no gene match: 10. This CDR3 is built from 15 residues. The CDR3 region is CSAFHSGRAGNEQFF. CDR3 nucleotides: TGCAGTGCTTTCCACAGCGGGAGGGCCGGCAATGAGCAGTTCTTC.

This clonotype was seen a few times. The CDR3 sequence is CASSQEARTTYNEQFF. The CDR3, as DNA: TGCGCCAGCAGCCAAGAGGCTAGAACCACCTACAATGAGCAGTTCTTC. This chain connects TRBV4-3 to TRBJ2-1; D gene uncertain. Trimming removed 0 bases at V and 2 bases at J, with 11 bases between. This CDR3 has 16 residues. Germline V gene lookup returns CDR1 LGHNA and CDR2 YSLEER.

With respect to this clonotype: This may be a read error: a much more frequent sequence differs by one nucleotide. The rearrangement uses TRBV20-1 and TRBJ1-2, with 7 positions matching TRBD1. Germline CDR1 DFQATT, CDR2 SNEGSKA (reference sequence). CDR3 length equals 14 residues. The junction had 6 bases not matched to a gene; V was cut back by 4 bases and J by 1 base. The CDR3 is CSAIVDRVNYGYTF. CDR3 coding DNA: TGCAGTGCTATAGTAGACAGGGTTAACTATGGCTACACCTTC.